These 2 T cell receptor beta chains share one sample of origin, sequenced in a study of blood T cells in healthy people across ages. Sample-barcoded 5' priming and a J-beta primer mix drove a second PCR of 7 to 11 cycles. TCRdb processed the 5' RACE reads anew with MiXCR; each CDR3 protein has one entry. The sample records 500,000 to 600,000 distinct CDR3 sequences, approximately 25% being singletons. Sequencing input: blood. The origin of the receptors is a woman between 65 and 79 years old in good health.

Only a few counts were recorded for this clonotype. The CDR3 here is CASSLATTNIQYF. As DNA, the CDR3 is TGTGCCAGCAGCTTAGCCACAACAAACATTCAGTACTTC. The chain joins TRBV7-2 to TRBJ2-4; D gene uncertain. V lost 0 bases and J 6 bases, leaving 6 bases between the germline ends. CDR3 length equals 13 residues. Looked up from germline, CDR1 is SGHTA and CDR2 is FQGNSA.

V gene TRBV7-2 combines with J gene TRBJ2-1; either TRBD1 or TRBD2 may fit D (5 bases each). Germline V lookup: CDR1 SGHTA, CDR2 FQGNSA. Trimming left V 0 bases short and J 5 bases short, with 23 bases between. This CDR3 spans 19 amino acids. DNA of the CDR3: TGTGCCAGCAGCTTAGCGCGCGGCAGGGTTACGGGAAAAAACAATGAGCAGTTCTTC. Translated: CASSLARGRVTGKNNEQFF.